This T cell receptor beta chain was retrieved from a study of blood T cells in healthy people across ages. Study-level points and caveats: The unsorted PBMCs prevented any conclusive comparison of naive versus antigen-experienced cells.

The CDR3 extends over 14 amino acids. CDR1 and CDR2 from the germline V gene are DFQATT and SNEGSKA (reference sequence). The trim removed 5 bases at V and 2 bases at J, leaving 7 bases unmatched. A few counts support this clonotype. Its antigen remains unknown. Primers used in a second PCR of about 7 to 12 cycles were a sample-barcoded 5' primer and a J-beta primer mix. Through a template-switch adaptor with 12 random nucleotides, each cDNA molecule received a tag. TCRdb recomputed calls from the 5' RACE reads with MiXCR, one row per CDR3 protein. The table lists roughly 1,500,000 distinct CDR3 sequences, about 32% of them singletons.

Sequences were obtained from blood. The chain employs TRBV20-1 and TRBJ2-3; 7 positions agree with TRBD2. The TCR originated in a woman aged 25 to 39 in good health. The CDR3 sequence is CSASKRGNTDTQYF. The CDR3, as DNA: TGCAGTGCTTCGAAGCGGGGCAACACAGATACGCAGTATTTT.